This T cell receptor beta chain emerged from a study of blood T cell repertoires in COVID-19. Study-level background: Specimens from acute and convalescent COVID-19 originated in the United States, Italy and Spain. PBMCs, B-cell-depleted T cells, or T cells were the source of the cDNA or gDNA that made up the material.

This CDR3 has 14 amino acids. V lost 0 bases, J lost 6 bases, and 3 bases stayed unmatched. Germline V gene data show CDR1 as SGDLS and CDR2 as YYNGEE. In the study's own analysis: Quantification of nucleated cells was approximated via reference gene primer amplification. Data came from immunoSEQ multiplex PCR; TCRdb stores just in-frame clones and leaves some out. V and J calls and clone size follow that table, whereas D and trimming were derived from the DNA. This repertoire shows 85,000 to 130,000 clones, roughly 87% found once; its top ten account for under 7.5%. The sequenced sample consisted of peripheral blood. The gene calls are TRBV9 and TRBJ1-2, with TRBD1 matching 9 bases. This clonotype was obtained from a woman between 55 and 75 years old with acute or convalescent COVID-19. The DNA of the CDR3 is TGTGCCAGCAGCGTAGGGGACAGGGAGGATGGCTACACCTTC. As protein: CASSVGDREDGYTF.